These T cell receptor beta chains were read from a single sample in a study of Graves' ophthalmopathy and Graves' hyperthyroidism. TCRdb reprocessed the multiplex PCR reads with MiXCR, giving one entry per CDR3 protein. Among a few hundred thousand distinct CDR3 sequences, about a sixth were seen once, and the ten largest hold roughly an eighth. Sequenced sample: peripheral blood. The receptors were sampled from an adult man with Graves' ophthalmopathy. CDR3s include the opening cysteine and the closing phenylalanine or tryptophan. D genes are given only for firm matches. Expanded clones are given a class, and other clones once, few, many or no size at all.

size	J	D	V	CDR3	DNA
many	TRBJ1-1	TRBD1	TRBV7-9	CASSLGTGSNTEAFF	TGTGCCAGCAGCTTAGGGACAGGGAGTAACACTGAAGCTTTCTTT
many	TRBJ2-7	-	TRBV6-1	CASSEVALTSYEQYF	TGTGCCAGCAGTGAGGTGGCGCTAACTTCCTACGAGCAGTACTTC
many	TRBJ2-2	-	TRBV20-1	CSASRGGELFF	TGCAGTGCTAGTAGAGGCGGGGAGCTGTTTTTT
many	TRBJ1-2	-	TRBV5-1	CASSILGGPYGYTF	TGCGCCAGCAGTATCCTAGGAGGGCCCTATGGCTACACCTTC
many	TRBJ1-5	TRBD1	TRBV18	CASSPGTGGVQPQHF	TGTGCCAGCTCACCCGGGACAGGGGGCGTTCAGCCCCAGCATTTT
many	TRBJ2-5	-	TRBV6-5	CASSWGQQETQYF	TGTGCCAGCAGCTGGGGCCAGCAAGAGACCCAGTACTTC
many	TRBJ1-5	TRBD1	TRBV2	CASRDRDRGLRRNNQPQHF	TGTGCCAGCAGAGACCGGGACAGGGGGCTTAGGAGAAACAATCAGCCCCAGCATTTT
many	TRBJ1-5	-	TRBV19	CATKQGRGNQPQHF	TGTGCCACCAAACAGGGTCGGGGCAATCAGCCCCAGCATTTT
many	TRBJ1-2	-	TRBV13	CASSEEGNSYGYTF	TGTGCCAGCAGCGAAGAGGGCAATTCCTATGGCTACACCTTC
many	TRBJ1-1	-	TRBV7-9	CASSLGLGAGTEAFF	TGTGCCAGCAGCTTAGGACTGGGGGCGGGCACTGAAGCTTTCTTT
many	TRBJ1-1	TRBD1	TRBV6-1	CASSRLSGGANTEAFF	TGTGCCAGCAGTCGACTCTCAGGGGGGGCGAACACTGAAGCTTTCTTT
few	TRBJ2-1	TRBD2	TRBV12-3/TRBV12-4	CASRSTATSGDEQFF	TGTGCCAGCAGATCTACCGCGACTAGCGGCGACGAGCAGTTCTTC
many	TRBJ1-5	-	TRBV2	CASSLAPRPQHF	TGTGCCAGCAGCCTGGCTCCTCGGCCCCAGCATTTT
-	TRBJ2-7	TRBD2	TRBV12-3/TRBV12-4	CASTPAGGSYEQYF	TGTGCCAGCACCCCCGCGGGAGGCTCCTACGAGCAGTACTTC
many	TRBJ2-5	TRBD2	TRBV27	CASSAYGGSEETQYF	TGTGCCAGCAGTGCATACGGGGGGAGTGAAGAGACCCAGTACTTC
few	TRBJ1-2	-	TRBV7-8	CASTLRRSQNSNYGYTF	TGTGCCAGCACCCTGAGGCGGTCGCAGAACTCTAACTATGGCTACACCTTC
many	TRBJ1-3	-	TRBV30	CAWRFTGGNTIYF	TGTGCCTGGAGATTTACCGGGGGAAACACCATATATTTT
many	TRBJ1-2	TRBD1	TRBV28	CASRNRGSGYTF	TGTGCCAGCAGGAACAGGGGATCTGGCTACACCTTC
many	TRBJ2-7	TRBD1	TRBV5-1	CASSLVDRSRALYEQYF	TGCGCCAGCAGCTTGGTGGACAGGTCGCGTGCACTCTACGAGCAGTACTTC
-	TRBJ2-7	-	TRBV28	CASSSPPRDEQYF	TGTGCCAGCAGTTCCCCCCCCCGGGACGAGCAGTACTTC
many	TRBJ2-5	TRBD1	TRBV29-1	CSAGQGAETQYF	TGCAGCGCAGGACAGGGAGCGGAGACCCAGTACTTC
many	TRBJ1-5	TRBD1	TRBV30	CAWSPWTGNQPQHF	TGTGCCTGGAGTCCCTGGACAGGGAACCAGCCCCAGCATTTT
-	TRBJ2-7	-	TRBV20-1	CSAGGTASYEQYF	TGCAGTGCTGGCGGGACAGCCTCCTACGAGCAGTACTTC
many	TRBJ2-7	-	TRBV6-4	CASSAPEQYF	TGTGCCAGCAGCGCCCCTGAGCAGTACTTC
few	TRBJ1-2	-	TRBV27	CASSISANNYGYTF	TGTGCCAGCAGTATTTCCGCGAACAACTATGGCTACACCTTC
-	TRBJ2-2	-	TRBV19	CASSMGGTGRSAGELFF	TGTGCCAGTAGTATGGGGGGGACAGGTCGAAGCGCCGGGGAGCTGTTTTTT
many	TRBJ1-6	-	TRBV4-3	CASSQGGVGSPLHF	TGCGCCAGCAGCCAAGGAGGGGTAGGGTCACCCCTCCACTTT
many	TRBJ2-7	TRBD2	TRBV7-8	CASSPRTSGSYEQYF	TGTGCCAGCAGCCCTCGGACTAGCGGCTCCTACGAGCAGTACTTC
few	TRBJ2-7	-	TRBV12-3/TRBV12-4	CASEDLTYEQYF	TGTGCCAGCGAGGATCTCACCTACGAGCAGTACTTC
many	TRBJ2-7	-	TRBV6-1	CASSERGPYEQYF	TGTGCCAGCAGTGAAAGGGGCCCCTACGAGCAGTACTTC
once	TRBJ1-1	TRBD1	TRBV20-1	CSARGQGATEAFF	TGCAGTGCTCGCGGACAGGGGGCGACTGAAGCTTTCTTT
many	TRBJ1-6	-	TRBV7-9	CASSSGISSSPLHF	TGTGCCAGCAGCTCCGGGATCTCTAGTTCACCCCTCCACTTT
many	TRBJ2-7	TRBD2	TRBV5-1	CASSLVGGSSYEQYF	TGCGCCAGCAGCTTGGTGGGCGGGAGCTCCTACGAGCAGTACTTC
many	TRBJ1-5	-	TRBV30	CAWSTGQGRNQPQHF	TGTGCCTGGTCGACGGGGCAGGGCAGAAATCAGCCCCAGCATTTT
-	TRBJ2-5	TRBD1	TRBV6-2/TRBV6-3	CASSRRGQGHQETQYF	TGTGCCAGCAGTAGACGTGGACAGGGGCACCAAGAGACCCAGTACTTC
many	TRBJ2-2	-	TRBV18	CASSPPLPGELFF	TGTGCCAGCTCACCACCGCTCCCCGGGGAGCTGTTTTTT
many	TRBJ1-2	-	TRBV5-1	CASSSRDFYGYTF	TGCGCCAGCAGCTCCAGGGACTTTTATGGCTACACCTTC
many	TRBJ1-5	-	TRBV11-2	CASSPLWVGLGNQPQHF	TGTGCCAGCAGCCCCCTCTGGGTGGGTTTGGGCAATCAGCCCCAGCATTTT
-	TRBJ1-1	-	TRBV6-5	CASSLSTGTSNTEAFF	TGTGCCAGCAGTTTAAGCACAGGGACTTCGAACACTGAAGCTTTCTTT
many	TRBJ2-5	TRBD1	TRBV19	CASSMGQGGETQYF	TGTGCCAGTAGTATGGGACAGGGTGGAGAGACCCAGTACTTC
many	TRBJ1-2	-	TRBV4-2	CASSPNGQGGNYGYTF	TGTGCCAGCAGCCCTAATGGGCAGGGCGGTAACTATGGCTACACCTTC
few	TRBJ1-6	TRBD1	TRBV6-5	CASSTGTGGDSPLHF	TGTGCCAGCAGTACCGGGACAGGGGGGGATTCACCCCTCCACTTT
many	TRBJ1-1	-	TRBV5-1	CASSRDTDGEAFF	TGCGCCAGCAGCCGAGATACGGACGGTGAAGCTTTCTTT
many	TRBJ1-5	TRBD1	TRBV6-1	CASSDPGQGALLNQPQHF	TGTGCCAGCAGCGATCCGGGACAGGGGGCGCTTCTCAATCAGCCCCAGCATTTT
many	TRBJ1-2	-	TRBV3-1	CASSNNTSPNYGYTF	TGTGCCAGCAGCAACAACACATCCCCTAACTATGGCTACACCTTC
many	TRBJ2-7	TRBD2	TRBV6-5	CASRGLAQYEQYF	TGTGCCAGCAGGGGACTAGCCCAATACGAGCAGTACTTC
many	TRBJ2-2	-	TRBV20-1	CSAQDRTDGELFF	TGCAGTGCTCAGGACAGAACGGACGGGGAGCTGTTTTTT
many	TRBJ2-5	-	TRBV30	CAWRGGPHETQYF	TGTGCCTGGAGGGGGGGCCCACATGAGACCCAGTACTTC
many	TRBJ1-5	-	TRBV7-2	CASSSTGLLSQPQHF	TGTGCCAGCAGCTCCACAGGGCTCCTCTCTCAGCCCCAGCATTTT
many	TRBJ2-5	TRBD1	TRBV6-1	CASNPIRGPGETQYF	TGTGCCAGCAACCCTATAAGGGGGCCCGGAGAGACCCAGTACTTC
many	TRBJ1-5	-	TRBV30	CAWSVSEGLHQPQHF	TGTGCCTGGAGTGTTTCGGAGGGCTTGCATCAGCCCCAGCATTTT
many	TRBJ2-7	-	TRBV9	CASSVGYQLPNSYEQYF	TGTGCCAGCAGCGTAGGCTACCAGCTTCCTAACTCCTACGAGCAGTACTTC
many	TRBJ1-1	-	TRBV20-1	CSARNRANTEAFF	TGCAGTGCTAGAAACAGGGCGAACACTGAAGCTTTCTTT
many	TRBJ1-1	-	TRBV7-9	CASSTRRAEAFF	TGTGCCAGCAGCACCCGTAGGGCTGAAGCTTTCTTT
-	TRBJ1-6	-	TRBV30	CAWMGSRNSPLHF	TGTGCCTGGATGGGCAGCCGCAATTCACCCCTCCACTTT
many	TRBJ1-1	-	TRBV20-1	CSAPAGGGTEAFF	TGCAGTGCCCCGGCGGGGGGAGGCACTGAAGCTTTCTTT
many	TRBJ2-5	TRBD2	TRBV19	CASSIRPLAVDQETQYF	TGTGCCAGTAGTATAAGACCACTAGCGGTCGATCAAGAGACCCAGTACTTC
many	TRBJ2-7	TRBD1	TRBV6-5	CASRPGGDPYEQYF	TGTGCCAGTAGGCCAGGGGGTGATCCCTACGAGCAGTACTTC
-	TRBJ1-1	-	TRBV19	CASTGILNTEAFF	TGTGCCAGTACAGGGATTTTGAACACTGAAGCTTTCTTT